Listed here are 7 T cell receptor beta chains from one sample, sequenced in a study of blood T cell repertoires in COVID-19. Only in-frame clones appear in the TCRdb table, and some are missing; sequencing was by immunoSEQ multiplex PCR. The sample includes 100,000 to 120,000 clones, roughly 80% of them seen just once. Sequencing was carried out using peripheral blood. The source of these receptors is a man aged 50-59 years with acute or convalescent COVID-19.

V is TRBV5-8 and J is TRBJ1-5, with D unclear. CDR3 length: 13 amino acids. Trimming cost V 4 bases and J 7 bases, with 12 bases left between them. The germline CDR1 and CDR2 sequences are SGHTS and YDEGEE. CDR3 in DNA: TGTGCCAGCAGCCCCCTAGGTGGCCAGCCCCAGCATTTT. This codes for CASSPLGGQPQHF.

This chain connects TRBV5-1 to TRBJ2-1; unclear D gene. CDR1 SGHRS and CDR2 YFSETQ come from the germline V gene. This CDR3 comprises 13 residues. The V and J ends lost 1 base and 7 bases respectively, with 9 bases between them. CDR3 in amino acids: CASSLPSLNEQFF. CDR3 sequence (DNA): TGCGCCAGCAGCTTGCCGTCTTTAAATGAGCAGTTCTTC.

This chain joins TRBV7-8 and TRBJ1-5, with 8 bases that match TRBD1. V lost 5 bases to trimming and J lost 4 bases; unmatched junction nucleotides: 16. Germline V CDR1 and CDR2: SGHVS, FQNEAQ. This CDR3 is 18 amino acids long. CDR3 region: CASSPLPPRGRKNQPQHF. Written as DNA, the CDR3 is TGTGCCAGCAGCCCCCTTCCCCCCAGGGGGCGGAAGAATCAGCCCCAGCATTTT.

The rearrangement links TRBV6-5 to TRBJ1-1; D is undetermined. V was cut by 6 bases and J by 7 bases, with 9 bases left in between. From germline, CDR1 is MNHEY and CDR2 SVGAGI. CDR3 length equals 11 residues. CDR3 DNA sequence: TGTGCCAGCAGAACGACACTTGAAGCTTTCTTT. It encodes CASRTTLEAFF.

V gene TRBV6-6 combines with J gene TRBJ1-1, with D possibly being TRBD1 (6 bases). There are 16 residues in the CDR3. Germline CDR1 reads MNHNY; CDR2 reads SVGAGI (reference sequence). With 1 base removed from V and 1 base from J, the gap between germline ends came to 13 bases. This chain's CDR3 is CASSYLGRTENTEAFF. The CDR3 DNA follows: TGTGCCAGCAGTTACTTAGGCAGGACAGAGAACACTGAAGCTTTCTTT.

The chain couples TRBV4-2 to TRBJ2-3; 8 bases agree with TRBD1. In germline, CDR1 is LGHNA, CDR2 YNFKEQ. This CDR3 has 17 amino acids. J gave up 6 bases and V 1 base, and 12 bases lay outside the gene matches. The CDR3 DNA reads TGTGCCAGCAGCCAAGCCGGGGGACAGGAGGCTTCGGATACGCAGTATTTT. The encoded protein is CASSQAGGQEASDTQYF.

The V gene is TRBV6-5, the J gene TRBJ1-2, with D uncertain. Germline V lookup: CDR1 MNHEY, CDR2 SVGAGI. The CDR3 is 13 amino acids. Trimming removed 7 bases from V and 6 bases from J, with 15 bases in between. CDR3 in DNA: TGTGCCAGCACCTTACCTAATTATGATGGCTACACCTTC. Protein: CASTLPNYDGYTF.